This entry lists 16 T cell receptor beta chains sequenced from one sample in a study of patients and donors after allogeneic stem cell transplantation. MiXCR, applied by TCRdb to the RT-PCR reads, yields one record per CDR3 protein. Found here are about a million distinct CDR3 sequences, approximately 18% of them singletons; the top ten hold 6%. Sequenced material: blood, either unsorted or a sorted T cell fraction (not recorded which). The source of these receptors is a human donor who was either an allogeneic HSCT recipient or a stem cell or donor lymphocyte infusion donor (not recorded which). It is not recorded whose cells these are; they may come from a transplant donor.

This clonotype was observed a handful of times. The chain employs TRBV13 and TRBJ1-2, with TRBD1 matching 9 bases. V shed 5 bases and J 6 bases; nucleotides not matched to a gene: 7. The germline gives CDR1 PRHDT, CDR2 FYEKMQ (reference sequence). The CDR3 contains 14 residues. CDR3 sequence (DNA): TGTGCCAGCAGCCCCGACAGGGGGAGAGATGGCTACACCTTC. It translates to CASSPDRGRDGYTF.

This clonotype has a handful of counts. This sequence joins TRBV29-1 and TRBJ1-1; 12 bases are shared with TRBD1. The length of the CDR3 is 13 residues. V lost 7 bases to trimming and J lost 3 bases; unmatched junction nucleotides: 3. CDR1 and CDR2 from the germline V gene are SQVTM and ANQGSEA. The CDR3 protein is CSGDRGRDTEAFF. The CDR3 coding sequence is TGCAGCGGGGACAGGGGGCGAGACACTGAAGCTTTCTTT.

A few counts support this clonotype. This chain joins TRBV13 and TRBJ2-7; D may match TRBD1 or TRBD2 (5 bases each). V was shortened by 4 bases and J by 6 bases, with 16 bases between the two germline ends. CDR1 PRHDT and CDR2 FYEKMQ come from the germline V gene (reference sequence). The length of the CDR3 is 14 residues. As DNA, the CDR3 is TGTGCCAGCAGCTCCGGCCGAGAAGGGACCGAGCAGTACTTC. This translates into CASSSGREGTEQYF.

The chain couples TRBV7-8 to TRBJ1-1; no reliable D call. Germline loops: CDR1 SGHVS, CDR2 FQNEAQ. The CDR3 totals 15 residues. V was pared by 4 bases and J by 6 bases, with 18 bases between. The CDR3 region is CASSSRTSKRAEAFF. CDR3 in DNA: TGTGCCAGCAGCTCCCGGACCTCCAAAAGGGCTGAAGCTTTCTTT.

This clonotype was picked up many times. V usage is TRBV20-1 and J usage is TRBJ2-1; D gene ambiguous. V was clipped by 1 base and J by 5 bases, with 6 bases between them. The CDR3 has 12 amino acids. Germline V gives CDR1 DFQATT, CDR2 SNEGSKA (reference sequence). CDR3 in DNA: TGCAGTGCTAGAGTGGTGGACAATGAGCAGTTCTTC. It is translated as CSARVVDNEQFF.

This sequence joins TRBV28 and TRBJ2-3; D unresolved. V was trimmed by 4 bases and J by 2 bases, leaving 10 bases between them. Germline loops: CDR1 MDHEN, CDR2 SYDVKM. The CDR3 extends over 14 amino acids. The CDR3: CASSSRRYTDTQYF. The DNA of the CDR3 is TGTGCCAGCAGTTCCAGGCGATACACAGATACGCAGTATTTT. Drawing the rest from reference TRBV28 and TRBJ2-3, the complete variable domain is DVKVTQSSRYLVKRTGEKVFLECVQDMDHENMFWYRQDPGLGLRLIYFSYDVKMKEKGDIPEGYSVSREKKERFSLILESASTNQTSMYLCASSSRRYTDTQYFGPGTRLTVL.

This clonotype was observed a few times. The CDR3 protein is CSATRGEGWTDTQYF. DNA of the CDR3: TGCAGTGCTACCCGAGGGGAGGGGTGGACAGATACGCAGTATTTT. The chain recombines TRBV20-1 with TRBJ2-3; TRBD2 aligns across 7 bases. CDR3 size: 15 residues. V shed 4 bases, J shed 3 bases, and the junction held 10 bases outside the gene matches. The V gene's germline CDR1 is DFQATT and CDR2 SNEGSKA (reference sequence).

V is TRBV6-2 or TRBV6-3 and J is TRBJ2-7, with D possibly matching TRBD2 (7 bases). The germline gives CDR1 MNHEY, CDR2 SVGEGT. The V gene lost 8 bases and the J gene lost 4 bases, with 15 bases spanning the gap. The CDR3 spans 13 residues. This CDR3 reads CASEAGQKYEQYF. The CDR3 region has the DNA TGTGCCAGCGAAGCGGGACAAAAATACGAGCAGTACTTC.

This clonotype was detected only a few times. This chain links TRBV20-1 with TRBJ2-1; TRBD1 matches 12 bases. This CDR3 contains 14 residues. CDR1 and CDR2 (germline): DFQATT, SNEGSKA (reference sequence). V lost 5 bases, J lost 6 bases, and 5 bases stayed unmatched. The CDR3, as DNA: TGCAGTGCTCGCGGGACAGGGGGCTCCAATGAGCAGTTCTTC. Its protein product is CSARGTGGSNEQFF.

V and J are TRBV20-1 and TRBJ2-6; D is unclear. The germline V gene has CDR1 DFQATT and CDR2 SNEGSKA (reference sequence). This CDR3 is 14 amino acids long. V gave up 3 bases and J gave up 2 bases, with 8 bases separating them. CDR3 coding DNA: TGCAGTGCTAGCGAGGATGCTGGGGCCAACGTCCTGACTTTC. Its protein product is CSASEDAGANVLTF.

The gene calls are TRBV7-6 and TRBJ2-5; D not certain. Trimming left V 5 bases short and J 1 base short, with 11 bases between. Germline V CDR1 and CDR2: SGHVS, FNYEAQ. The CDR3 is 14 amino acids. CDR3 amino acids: CASSLPHTQETQYF. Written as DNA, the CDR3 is TGTGCCAGCAGCCTACCTCACACCCAAGAGACCCAGTACTTC.

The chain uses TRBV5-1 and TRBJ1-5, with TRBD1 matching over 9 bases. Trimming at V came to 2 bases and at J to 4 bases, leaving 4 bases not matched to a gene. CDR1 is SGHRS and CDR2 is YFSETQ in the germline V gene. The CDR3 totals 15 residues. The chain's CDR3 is CASSFTGQGNQPQHF. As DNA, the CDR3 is TGCGCCAGCAGCTTTACCGGACAGGGGAATCAGCCCCAGCATTTT.

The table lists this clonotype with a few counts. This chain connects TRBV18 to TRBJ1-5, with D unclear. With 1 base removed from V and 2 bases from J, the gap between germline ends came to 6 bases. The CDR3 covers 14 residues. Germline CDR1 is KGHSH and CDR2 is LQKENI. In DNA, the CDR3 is TGTGCCAGCTCACCACAGGCGGGCAATCAGCCCCAGCATTTT. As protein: CASSPQAGNQPQHF.

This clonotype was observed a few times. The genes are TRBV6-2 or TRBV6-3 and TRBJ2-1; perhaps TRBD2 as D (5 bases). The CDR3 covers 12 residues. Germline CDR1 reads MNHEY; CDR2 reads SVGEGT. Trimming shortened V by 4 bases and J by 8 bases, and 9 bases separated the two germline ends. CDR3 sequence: CASSWTEDEQFF. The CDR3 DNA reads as TGTGCCAGCAGTTGGACGGAGGATGAGCAGTTCTTC.

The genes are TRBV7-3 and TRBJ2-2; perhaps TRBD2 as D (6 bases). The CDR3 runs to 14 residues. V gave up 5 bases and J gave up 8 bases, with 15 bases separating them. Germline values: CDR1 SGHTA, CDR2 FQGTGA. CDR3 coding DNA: TGTGCCAGCAGCCATACAGGCGGAGGGGGGGAGCTGTTTTTT. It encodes CASSHTGGGGELFF.

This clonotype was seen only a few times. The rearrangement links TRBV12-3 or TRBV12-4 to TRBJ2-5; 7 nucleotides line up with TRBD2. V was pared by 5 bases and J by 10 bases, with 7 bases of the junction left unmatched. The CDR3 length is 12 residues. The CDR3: CASSPTPSGQYF. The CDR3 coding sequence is TGTGCCAGCAGTCCAACCCCTAGCGGCCAGTACTTC.